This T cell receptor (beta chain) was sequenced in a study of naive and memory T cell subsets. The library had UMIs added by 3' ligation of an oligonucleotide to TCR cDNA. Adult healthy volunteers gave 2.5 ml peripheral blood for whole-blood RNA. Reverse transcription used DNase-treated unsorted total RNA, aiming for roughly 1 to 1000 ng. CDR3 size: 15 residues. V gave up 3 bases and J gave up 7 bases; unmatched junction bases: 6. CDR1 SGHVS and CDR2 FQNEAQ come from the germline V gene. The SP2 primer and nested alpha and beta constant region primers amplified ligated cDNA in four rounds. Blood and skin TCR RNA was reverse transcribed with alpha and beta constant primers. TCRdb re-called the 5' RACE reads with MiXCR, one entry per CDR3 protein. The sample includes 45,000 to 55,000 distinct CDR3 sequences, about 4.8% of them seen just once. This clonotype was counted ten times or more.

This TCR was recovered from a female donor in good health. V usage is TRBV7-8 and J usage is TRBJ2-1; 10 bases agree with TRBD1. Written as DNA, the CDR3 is TGTGCCAGCAGCTTGTCCTGGGACAGGGGAAATGAGCAGTTCTTC. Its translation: CASSLSWDRGNEQFF.